The 5 T cell receptor beta chains below come from one sample, sequenced in a study of T-cell reconstitution after alpha-beta-depleted transplantation in children. Unique molecular identifiers were incorporated into the prepared TCRbeta library. TCRdb reprocessed the PCR reads with MiXCR, giving one entry per CDR3 protein. The sample includes 360,000 or so distinct CDR3 sequences, around 21% of them seen just once. Sequencing used PBMCs from the stem cell graft donor, obtained from the stem cell graft. The receptors were gathered from a human donor who donated a stem cell graft to a child with acute myeloid leukemia.

This clonotype was found a few times. The chain couples TRBV4-1 to TRBJ2-1, with D possibly being TRBD1 (6 bases). Germline CDR1 and CDR2: MGHRA and YSYEKL. V gave up 4 bases and J gave up 6 bases, with 19 bases separating them. This CDR3 region has 16 residues. The CDR3 DNA follows: TGCGCCAGCAGCCTTAGGGACATCGGAGGAGGCAATGAGCAGTTCTTC. It translates to CASSLRDIGGGNEQFF.

V gene TRBV20-1 combines with J gene TRBJ1-2; D is possibly TRBD1 (6 bases). This CDR3 region has 18 residues. Germline CDR1 DFQATT, CDR2 SNEGSKA (reference sequence). V was trimmed by 0 bases and J by 1 base, leaving 21 bases between them. CDR3 amino acids: CSAREFRKAGALNYGYTF. The CDR3 DNA reads TGCAGTGCTAGAGAATTCCGGAAAGCAGGGGCTCTTAACTATGGCTACACCTTC.

This clonotype was observed a handful of times. This chain connects TRBV15 to TRBJ2-4; 9 nucleotides line up with TRBD1. Germline V CDR1 and CDR2: LNHNV, YYDKDF (reference sequence). With V trimmed by 7 bases and J by 2 bases, 6 bases remained unmatched. This CDR3 contains 15 residues. This CDR3 reads CATTKDRGTKNIQYF. CDR3 bases: TGTGCCACCACCAAGGACAGGGGCACCAAAAACATTCAGTACTTC. Supplemented by reference TRBV15 and TRBJ2-4, the full variable domain reads DAMVIQNPRYQVTQFGKPVTLSCSQTLNHNVMYWYQQKSSQAPKLLFHYYDKDFNNEADTPDNFQSRRPNTSFCFLDIRSPGLGDTAMYLCATTKDRGTKNIQYFGAGTRLSVL.

The chain has TRBV6-1 and TRBJ2-1; D is unresolved. Trimming took off 6 bases at V and 2 bases at J, with 14 bases between the two ends. From germline, CDR1 is MNHNS and CDR2 SASEGT. This CDR3 has 15 residues. For the CDR3, the DNA is TGTGCCAGCAGCCCATCTAGGGCCGCCTACAATGAGCAGTTCTTC. Translating gives CASSPSRAAYNEQFF.

The gene calls are TRBV20-1 and TRBJ2-1, with 7 positions matching TRBD2. This CDR3 comprises 15 residues. Germline CDR1 and CDR2: DFQATT and SNEGSKA (reference sequence). After removal of 0 bases from V and 7 bases from J, the junction contained 9 bases not matched to a gene. The CDR3 loop reads CSARERGLNLNEQFF. In DNA, the CDR3 is TGCAGTGCTAGAGAGAGGGGACTAAATCTAAATGAGCAGTTCTTC.